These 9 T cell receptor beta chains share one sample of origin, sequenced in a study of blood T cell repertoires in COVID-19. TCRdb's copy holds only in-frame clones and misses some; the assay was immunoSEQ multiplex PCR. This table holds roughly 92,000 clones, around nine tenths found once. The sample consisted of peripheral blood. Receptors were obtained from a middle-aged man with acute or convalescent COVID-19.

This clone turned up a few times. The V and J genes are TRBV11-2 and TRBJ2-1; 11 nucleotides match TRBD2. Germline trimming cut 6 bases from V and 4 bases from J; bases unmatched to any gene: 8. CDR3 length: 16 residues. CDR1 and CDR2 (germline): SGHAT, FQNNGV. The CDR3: CASRTHGTSGYNEQFF. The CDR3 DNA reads TGTGCCAGCAGGACTCATGGGACTAGCGGATACAATGAGCAGTTCTTC. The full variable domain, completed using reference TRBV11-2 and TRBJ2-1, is EAGVAQSPRYKIIEKRQSVAFWCNPISGHATLYWYQQILGQGPKLLIQFQNNGVVDDSQLPKDRFSAERLKGVDSTLKIQPAKLEDSAVYLCASRTHGTSGYNEQFFGPGTRLTVL.

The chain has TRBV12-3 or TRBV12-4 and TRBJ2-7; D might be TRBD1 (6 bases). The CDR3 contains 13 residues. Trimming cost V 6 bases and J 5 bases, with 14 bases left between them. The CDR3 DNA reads TGTGCCAGCAGCAGAACAGGGACGAACGAGCAGTACTTC. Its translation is CASSRTGTNEQYF.

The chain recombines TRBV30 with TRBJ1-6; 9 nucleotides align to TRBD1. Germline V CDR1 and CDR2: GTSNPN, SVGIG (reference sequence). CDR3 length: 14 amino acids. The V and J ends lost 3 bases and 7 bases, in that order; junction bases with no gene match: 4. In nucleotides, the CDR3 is TGTGCCTGGAGGCCCGGGACAGGGAATTCACCCCTCCACTTT. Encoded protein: CAWRPGTGNSPLHF.

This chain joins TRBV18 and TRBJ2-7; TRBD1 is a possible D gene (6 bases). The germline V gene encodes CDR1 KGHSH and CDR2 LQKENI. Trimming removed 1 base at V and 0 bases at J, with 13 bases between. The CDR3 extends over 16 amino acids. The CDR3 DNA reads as TGTGCCAGCTCACCACTGAGCCGGGACACCTCCTACGAGCAGTACTTC. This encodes CASSPLSRDTSYEQYF.

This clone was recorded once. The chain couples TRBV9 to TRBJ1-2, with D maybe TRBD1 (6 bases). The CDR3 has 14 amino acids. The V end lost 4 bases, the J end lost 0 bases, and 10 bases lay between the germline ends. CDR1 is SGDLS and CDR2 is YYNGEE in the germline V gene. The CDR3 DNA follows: TGTGCCAGCAGCAGGTGGACAGCTAACTATGGCTACACCTTC. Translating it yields CASSRWTANYGYTF. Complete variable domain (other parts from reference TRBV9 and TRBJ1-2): DSGVTQTPKHLITATGQRVTLRCSPRSGDLSVYWYQQSLDQGLQFLIQYYNGEERAKGNILERFSAQQFPDLHSELNLSSLELGDSALYFCASSRWTANYGYTFGSGTRLTVV.

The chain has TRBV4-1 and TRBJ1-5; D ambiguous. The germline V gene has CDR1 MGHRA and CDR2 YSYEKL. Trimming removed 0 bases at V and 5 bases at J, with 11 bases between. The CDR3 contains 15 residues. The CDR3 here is CASSQDARVHQPQHF. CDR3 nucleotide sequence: TGCGCCAGCAGCCAAGATGCGAGGGTTCATCAGCCCCAGCATTTT.

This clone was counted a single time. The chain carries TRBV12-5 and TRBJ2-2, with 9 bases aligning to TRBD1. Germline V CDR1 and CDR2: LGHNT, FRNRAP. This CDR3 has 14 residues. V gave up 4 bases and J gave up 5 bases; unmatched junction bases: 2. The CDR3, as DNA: TGTGCTAGTGGTTGGGACAGGGCAACCGGGGAGCTGTTTTTT. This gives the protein CASGWDRATGELFF.

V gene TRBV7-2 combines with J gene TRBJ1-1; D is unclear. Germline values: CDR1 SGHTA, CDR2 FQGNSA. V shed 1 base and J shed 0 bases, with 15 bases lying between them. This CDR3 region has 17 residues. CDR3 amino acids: CASSLGSAGSMNTEAFF. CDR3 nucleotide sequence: TGTGCCAGCAGCTTAGGATCTGCAGGCAGTATGAACACTGAAGCTTTCTTT.

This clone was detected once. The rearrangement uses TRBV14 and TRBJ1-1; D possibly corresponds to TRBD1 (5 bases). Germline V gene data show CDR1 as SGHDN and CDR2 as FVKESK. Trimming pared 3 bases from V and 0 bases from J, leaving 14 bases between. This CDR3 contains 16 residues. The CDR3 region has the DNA TGTGCCAGCAGCCATGCTAGAGGGGAGGTGAACACTGAAGCTTTCTTT. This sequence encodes CASSHARGEVNTEAFF.